This entry lists 26 T cell receptor beta chains sequenced from one sample in a study of radiotherapy plus CTLA-4 blockade in lung cancer. TCRdb's copy holds only in-frame clones and misses some; the assay was immunoSEQ multiplex PCR. The sample records about 51,000 clones, approximately 80% being singletons. Sequences were derived from peripheral blood, sampled from a patient treated with radiotherapy plus ipilimumab. All receptors derive from a human donor with non-small cell lung cancer whose response to radiotherapy plus ipilimumab could not be evaluated.

This chain joins TRBV20-1 and TRBJ2-7, with D possibly matching TRBD2 (7 bases). Germline V lookup: CDR1 DFQATT, CDR2 SNEGSKA (reference sequence). The ends were cut back, 6 bases at V and 7 bases at J, with 13 bases in the middle. The CDR3 has 11 amino acids. The CDR3 loop reads CSAERGGEQYF. CDR3 in DNA: TGCAGTGCCGAAAGGGGGGGGGAGCAGTACTTC.

A few counts support this clone. The rearrangement joins TRBV6-6 to TRBJ2-3; a weak D match, TRBD1 (5 bases). CDR3 length: 14 amino acids. CDR1 is MNHNY, CDR2 SVGAGI, per germline (reference sequence). V lost 2 bases to trimming and J lost 2 bases, with 8 bases between them. The CDR3 bases are TGTGCCAGCAGTTACGACAGAAACACAGATACGCAGTATTTT. This encodes CASSYDRNTDTQYF.

This sequence joins TRBV5-1 and TRBJ2-3; D gene ambiguous. The V and J ends lost 3 bases and 2 bases respectively, with 7 bases between them. CDR1 is SGHRS and CDR2 is YFSETQ in the germline V gene. The CDR3 contains 13 residues. The CDR3 DNA follows: TGCGCCAGCAGCTCCCTACTCACAGATACGCAGTATTTT. It translates to CASSSLLTDTQYF.

The chain joins TRBV27 to TRBJ2-2, with 9 positions matching TRBD1. With 3 bases clipped from V and 1 base from J, the junction kept 3 bases outside the gene matches. This CDR3 region has 16 residues. Germline V gene sequence: CDR1 MNHEY, CDR2 SMNVEV (reference sequence). The CDR3 loop is CASSFPGQGNTGELFF. The CDR3 DNA sequence: TGTGCCAGCAGTTTCCCGGGACAGGGGAACACCGGGGAGCTGTTTTTT.

This clone showed up just once. The gene calls are TRBV5-4 and TRBJ2-7, with 9 bases fitting TRBD2. This CDR3 comprises 16 residues. CDR1 and CDR2 (germline): SGHNT, YYREEE (reference sequence). Trimming took 4 bases from V and 4 from J; bases not matched to a gene: 12. CDR3 DNA: TGTGCCAGCAGCAGAGCCGGGACTAGCCTTGGTTACGAGCAGTACTTC. Translating it yields CASSRAGTSLGYEQYF.

This rearrangement joins TRBV5-1 to TRBJ2-1; 9 nucleotides align to TRBD1. The CDR3 contains 16 residues. J lost 8 bases, V lost 4 bases, and 13 bases had no gene match. Germline values: CDR1 SGHRS, CDR2 YFSETQ. CDR3 DNA sequence: TGCGCCAGCAGCGCACTACAGGGGGCGCGTGGGGATGAGCAGTTCTTC. Protein: CASSALQGARGDEQFF.

The chain combines TRBV2 with TRBJ1-5; D unresolved. Per germline, CDR1 SNHLY and CDR2 FYNNEI. Trimming stripped 3 bases from V and 3 bases from J, with 9 bases between. The CDR3 contains 14 residues. The CDR3 spells CASSDNSHNQPQHF. The CDR3 DNA is TGTGCCAGCAGTGATAACAGCCACAATCAGCCCCAGCATTTT.

The chain employs TRBV7-8 and TRBJ2-7; 13 bases align to TRBD2. The germline V gene has CDR1 SGHVS and CDR2 FQNEAQ. J was trimmed by 2 bases and V by 3 bases; bases with no gene match: 4. This CDR3 has 16 amino acids. The CDR3 nucleotides are TGTGCCAGCAGCTTGAGGACTAGCGGGGGAACCTACGAGCAGTACTTC. Protein: CASSLRTSGGTYEQYF.

The chain links TRBV5-4 to TRBJ1-2; 8 positions match TRBD1. V lost 0 bases, J lost 1 base, and 8 bases stayed unmatched. Germline V CDR1 and CDR2: SGHNT, YYREEE (reference sequence). The CDR3 is 17 residues long. Here the CDR3 reads CASSLARGTGNNYGYTF. As DNA, the CDR3 is TGTGCCAGCAGCTTGGCCAGGGGGACAGGAAATAACTATGGCTACACCTTC.

The chain combines TRBV18 with TRBJ2-7; weak D call: TRBD1 (7 bases). The V end lost 0 bases, the J end lost 2 bases, and 11 bases lay between the germline ends. The CDR3 is 15 amino acids. CDR1 KGHSH and CDR2 LQKENI come from the germline V gene. For the CDR3, the DNA is TGTGCCAGCTCACCACCGGAGGGACAGCCCTACGAGCAGTACTTC. This translates into CASSPPEGQPYEQYF.

The rearrangement joins TRBV11-1 to TRBJ2-2, with 7 bases aligning to TRBD1. V gave up 6 bases and J gave up 4 bases; unmatched junction bases: 8. The CDR3 totals 15 residues. CDR1 SGHAT and CDR2 FQDESV come from the germline V gene (reference sequence). CDR3 sequence reads: CASRTDRAGTGELFF. The CDR3 nucleotides are TGTGCCAGCAGAACCGACAGGGCGGGCACCGGGGAGCTGTTTTTT.

Here the CDR3 reads CASSLDISSNQPQHF. The CDR3 DNA reads as TGTGCCAGCAGTTTGGACATAAGTTCGAATCAGCCCCAGCATTTT. This sequence joins TRBV2 and TRBJ1-5; D is perhaps TRBD1 (5 bases). CDR1 and CDR2 (germline): SNHLY, FYNNEI. CDR3 length: 15 residues. Trimming removed 5 bases at V and 4 bases at J, with 15 bases between.

The CDR3 here is CASTFGQGVNSPLHF. DNA for the CDR3: TGTGCCAGCACCTTCGGACAGGGGGTTAATTCACCCCTCCACTTT. This rearrangement joins TRBV6-1 to TRBJ1-6; 10 bases match TRBD1. The CDR3 has 15 amino acids. CDR1 is MNHNS and CDR2 is SASEGT in the germline V gene. V lost 7 bases to trimming and J lost 6 bases; unmatched junction nucleotides: 6.

This chain joins TRBV28 and TRBJ1-5; no clear D gene. The V and J ends lost 5 bases and 7 bases respectively, with 12 bases between them. The germline gives CDR1 MDHEN, CDR2 SYDVKM. The CDR3 has 13 residues. The CDR3 DNA reads TGTGCCAGCAGTCTTTCGCGGGTCCAGCCCCAGCATTTT. Its protein is CASSLSRVQPQHF. Full variable domain (missing parts from reference TRBV28 and TRBJ1-5): DVKVTQSSRYLVKRTGEKVFLECVQDMDHENMFWYRQDPGLGLRLIYFSYDVKMKEKGDIPEGYSVSREKKERFSLILESASTNQTSMYLCASSLSRVQPQHFGDGTRLSIL.

The chain combines TRBV28 with TRBJ1-2; perhaps TRBD1 as D (5 bases). Trimming shortened V by 8 bases and J by 2 bases, and 9 bases separated the two germline ends. CDR1 MDHEN and CDR2 SYDVKM come from the germline V gene. This CDR3 spans 12 amino acids. CDR3 loop: CASQTVNYGYTF. The CDR3 DNA sequence: TGTGCCAGCCAGACAGTCAACTATGGCTACACCTTC.

V and J are TRBV28 and TRBJ2-2; 8 nucleotides line up with TRBD1. CDR1 is MDHEN, CDR2 SYDVKM, per germline. Losses at the gene ends were 3 bases for V and 8 bases for J; bases not matched to a gene: 14. The CDR3 loop spans 17 amino acids. The DNA of the CDR3 is TGTGCCAGCAGTTTCTGGGGAGCAGGGGGCTTATTAGGGGAGCTGTTTTTT. Translation gives CASSFWGAGGLLGELFF.

The chain combines TRBV4-2 with TRBJ2-7; weak D call: TRBD2 (6 bases). The V end lost 0 bases, the J end lost 9 bases, and 12 bases lay between the germline ends. Germline V gives CDR1 LGHNA, CDR2 YNFKEQ. The CDR3 extends over 13 amino acids. Here the CDR3 DNA reads TGTGCCAGCAGCCAAGACACGGGAGCGGGGCAGTACTTC. This sequence encodes CASSQDTGAGQYF.

This rearrangement joins TRBV19 to TRBJ1-1, with 10 bases matching TRBD1. V lost 3 bases to trimming and J lost 5 bases; unmatched junction nucleotides: 3. Per germline, CDR1 LNHDA and CDR2 SQIVND (reference sequence). The CDR3 is 14 amino acids. CDR3 protein: CASSMGQGRTEAFF. DNA for the CDR3: TGTGCCAGTAGTATGGGACAGGGGAGAACTGAAGCTTTCTTT.

This chain joins TRBV27 and TRBJ2-3, with D possibly matching TRBD2 (6 bases). CDR1 MNHEY and CDR2 SMNVEV come from the germline V gene (reference sequence). V was pared by 3 bases and J by 0 bases, with 7 bases between. CDR3 length: 14 residues. Here the CDR3 reads CASSFGTSTDTQYF. The CDR3 nucleotides read TGTGCCAGCAGTTTCGGGACTAGCACAGATACGCAGTATTTT.

The chain recombines TRBV6-1 with TRBJ1-1; 7 bases agree with TRBD1. J lost 3 bases, V lost 6 bases, and 10 bases had no gene match. Germline assignment: CDR1 MNHNS and CDR2 SASEGT. The CDR3 consists of 15 residues. CDR3 amino acids: CASRTDRERDTEAFF. CDR3 bases: TGTGCCAGCAGGACCGACAGGGAGCGGGACACTGAAGCTTTCTTT.

As DNA, the CDR3 is TGTGCCAGCACACCCGGGTCTGGCTATGGCTACACCTTC. It translates to CASTPGSGYGYTF. V is TRBV2 and J is TRBJ1-2; D not certain. This CDR3 has 13 amino acids. V lost 7 bases, J lost 4 bases, and 13 bases lay in between. Per the germline V gene, CDR1 is SNHLY and CDR2 is FYNNEI. Drawing the rest from reference TRBV2 and TRBJ1-2, the complete variable domain is EPEVTQTPSHQVTQMGQEVILRCVPISNHLYFYWYRQILGQKVEFLVSFYNNEISEKSEIFDDQFSVERPDGSNFTLKIRSTKLEDSAMYFCASTPGSGYGYTFGSGTRLTVV.

The genes are TRBV9 and TRBJ2-3; a weak D match, TRBD2 (6 bases). Trimming took off 3 bases at V and 0 bases at J, with 14 bases between the two ends. This CDR3 contains 16 residues. Germline-derived CDR1 and CDR2 are SGDLS and YYNGEE. The CDR3 nucleotides are TGTGCCAGCAGCGCCGGTAGCGGCACTAGCACAGATACGCAGTATTTT. It is translated as CASSAGSGTSTDTQYF.

This clone has just a few counts. This chain uses TRBV5-6 with TRBJ2-1; TRBD2 matches at 8 bases. The V and J ends lost 4 bases and 6 bases, in that order; junction bases with no gene match: 6. This CDR3 spans 14 amino acids. The germline V gene has CDR1 SGHDT and CDR2 YYEEEE. The CDR3 sequence: CASSRGLGFNEQFF. Written as DNA, the CDR3 is TGTGCCAGCAGCAGGGGACTAGGTTTCAATGAGCAGTTCTTC. Full variable domain (missing parts from reference TRBV5-6 and TRBJ2-1): DAGVTQSPTHLIKTRGQQVTLRCSPKSGHDTVSWYQQALGQGPQFIFQYYEEEERQRGNFPDRFSGHQFPNYSSELNVNALLLGDSALYLCASSRGLGFNEQFFGPGTRLTVL.

The chain uses TRBV28 and TRBJ2-5, with D possibly matching TRBD1 (6 bases). V lost 3 bases to trimming and J lost 3 bases, with 14 bases between them. Germline CDR1 MDHEN, CDR2 SYDVKM. CDR3 length: 15 residues. The CDR3 bases are TGTGCCAGCAGTTTGAGGCAGGGGTGGAAAGAGACCCAGTACTTC. It specifies CASSLRQGWKETQYF.

The chain carries TRBV21-1 and TRBJ2-7; TRBD1 was called by the table and not checked on the DNA. TRBV21-1 is listed as a pseudogene. The CDR3 is 19 amino acids. The CDR3 here is CASSKGLPERGQVAYEQYF. CDR3 in DNA: TGTGCCAGCAGCAAAGGACTCCCTGAACGCGGACAGGTCGCCTACGAGCAGTACTTC.

This chain connects TRBV7-2 to TRBJ2-5; 10 bases map to TRBD1. The CDR3 extends over 15 amino acids. V shed 1 base, J shed 3 bases, and the junction held 2 bases outside the gene matches. Germline-derived CDR1 and CDR2 are SGHTA and FQGNSA. CDR3 region: CASSLGGTGEETQYF. The DNA for the CDR3 is TGTGCCAGCAGCTTAGGTGGGACAGGGGAAGAGACCCAGTACTTC. Combining the CDR3 with reference TRBV7-2 and TRBJ2-5 gives the whole variable domain GAGVSQSPSNKVTEKGKDVELRCDPISGHTALYWYRQSLGQGLEFLIYFQGNSAPDKSGLPSDRFSAERTGGSVSTLTIQRTQQEDSAVYLCASSLGGTGEETQYFGPGTRLLVL.